This T cell receptor (beta chain) came from a study of blood T cells in healthy people across ages. From germline, CDR1 is SGDLS and CDR2 YYNGEE. Between the trimmed V and J ends, which lost 0 bases and 4 bases, there was a span of 10 bases. CDR3 length: 15 amino acids. Concerning this clonotype: Its antigen is unidentified.

The study, taken as a whole, reports: Estimates of diversity drawn from one million T cells were considered underestimates. Shifts in expanded clonotypes may have been confounded by donor CMV status, which was unknown.

PCR was performed a second time for about 7 to 11 cycles using a sample-barcoded 5' primer and a J-beta primer mix. Each of the cDNA molecules was tagged by a template-switch adaptor with 12 random nucleotides. TCRdb recomputed calls from the 5' RACE reads with MiXCR, one row per CDR3 protein. The data show over 600,000 distinct CDR3 sequences, 40% to 50% seen once. The chain couples TRBV9 to TRBJ2-2; a weak D match, TRBD1 (5 bases). This clonotype originated in a man at least 80 years old in good health. The sequenced material came from blood. The CDR3 is CASSVGQGFTGELFF. The CDR3 region has the DNA TGTGCCAGCAGCGTAGGCCAGGGTTTCACCGGGGAGCTGTTTTTT. The complete variable domain, with remaining parts taken from reference TRBV9 and TRBJ2-2, reads DSGVTQTPKHLITATGQRVTLRCSPRSGDLSVYWYQQSLDQGLQFLIQYYNGEERAKGNILERFSAQQFPDLHSELNLSSLELGDSALYFCASSVGQGFTGELFFGEGSRLTVL.